The 21 T cell receptor beta chains below all came from one sample that was sequenced in a study of blood T cells in healthy people across ages. Next came a second PCR, run for roughly 7 to 12 cycles, which used a sample-barcoded 5' primer along with a J-beta primer mix. MiXCR was run by TCRdb on the 5' RACE reads, yielding one entry per CDR3 protein. The sample carries about 1.8 million distinct CDR3 sequences, roughly 49% recorded once. The specimen sequenced was blood. These receptors all come from a woman aged 40-49 years in good health.

This clonotype showed up just a few times. CDR3 in amino acids: CASSQRQGSGKGETQYF. The CDR3 nucleotides read TGTGCCAGCAGTCAGAGACAGGGGAGTGGGAAGGGGGAGACCCAGTACTTC. The chain links TRBV28 to TRBJ2-5; TRBD1 matches at 8 bases. After removal of 5 bases from V and 5 bases from J, the junction contained 16 bases not matched to a gene. The CDR3 length is 17 residues. Germline V gene lookup returns CDR1 MDHEN and CDR2 SYDVKM.

The chain links TRBV7-6 to TRBJ2-3; TRBD1 matches 10 bases. The germline CDR1 and CDR2 sequences are SGHVS and FNYEAQ. The CDR3 runs to 15 residues. V was clipped by 3 bases and J by 5 bases; unmatched bases: 5. The DNA for the CDR3 is TGTGCCAGCAGCTTCGGGACAGGGGTTAAAGATACGCAGTATTTT. Amino acids: CASSFGTGVKDTQYF.

The gene calls are TRBV2 and TRBJ2-7, with 8 nucleotides matching TRBD1. This CDR3 spans 14 amino acids. Germline values: CDR1 SNHLY, CDR2 FYNNEI. Trimming cost V 9 bases and J 3 bases; bases outside gene matches: 10. The CDR3 region has the DNA TGTGCCAGTGAGACTGGACAGGGAAACTACGAGCAGTACTTC. Its protein is CASETGQGNYEQYF.

The sample holds a few counts of this clonotype. The chain employs TRBV2 and TRBJ2-5; D unclear. Germline CDR1 reads SNHLY; CDR2 reads FYNNEI. V was clipped by 7 bases and J by 5 bases, with 14 bases between them. The length of the CDR3 is 13 residues. CDR3 protein: CASKYGSLETQYF. The DNA for the CDR3 is TGTGCCAGCAAGTACGGCAGCTTGGAGACCCAGTACTTC.

This CDR3 is CSVIREGAENYEQYF. In DNA form, the CDR3 reads TGCAGCGTTATTAGGGAGGGGGCCGAAAACTACGAGCAGTACTTC. The chain uses TRBV29-1 and TRBJ2-7, with D possibly being TRBD1 or TRBD2 (7 bases each). The CDR3 extends over 15 amino acids. In germline, CDR1 is SQVTM, CDR2 ANQGSEA. Trimming took 5 bases from V and 3 from J, leaving 20 bases between them.

This clonotype was seen a handful of times. CDR3 nucleotide sequence: TGTGCCACCAGTGATGGCCCCTTCGAGACAGGGTCCCAAGAGACCCAGTACTTC. This codes for CATSDGPFETGSQETQYF. The chain is built from TRBV24-1 and TRBJ2-5, with 7 bases fitting TRBD1. Per germline, CDR1 KGHDR and CDR2 SFDVKD. The length of the CDR3 is 18 residues. Trimming cost V 3 bases and J 1 base; bases outside gene matches: 13.

This clonotype appeared a few times. The V and J genes are TRBV29-1 and TRBJ1-2; D is possibly TRBD1 (6 bases). The V and J ends lost 7 bases and 8 bases respectively, with 17 bases between them. Germline loops: CDR1 SQVTM, CDR2 ANQGSEA. The CDR3 covers 12 residues. CDR3 region: CSGGTPGDGYTF. CDR3 coding DNA: TGCAGCGGGGGGACACCGGGTGACGGCTACACCTTC.

This clonotype was picked up many times. The chain uses TRBV5-1 and TRBJ1-5, with unresolved D. CDR3 size: 17 residues. Per germline, CDR1 SGHRS and CDR2 YFSETQ. Trimming pared 2 bases from V and 3 bases from J, leaving 18 bases between. The CDR3 DNA is TGCGCCAGCAGCTTTAAGCCCGGACGGTCCGACAATCAGCCCCAGCATTTT. This translates into CASSFKPGRSDNQPQHF.

This clonotype was seen more than once but under ten times. The genes are TRBV6-5 and TRBJ2-5; possible D gene TRBD2, 5 bases. CDR3 length equals 14 residues. CDR1 is MNHEY and CDR2 is SVGAGI in the germline V gene. V was cut by 2 bases and J by 5 bases, with 12 bases left in between. The CDR3 region has the DNA TGTGCCAGCAGTTACGATCTAGGCGGGGAGACCCAGTACTTC. It translates to CASSYDLGGETQYF.

A word on this clonotype: A read error may account for a junction end that differs from germline. The rearrangement links TRBV6-1 to TRBJ1-2; D not certain. The CDR3 runs to 12 residues. Looked up from germline, CDR1 is MNHNS and CDR2 is SASEGT. CDR3 in DNA: TGTGCCAGCAATGAAGGGCGGGGTGGCTCCACCTTC. Translating it yields CASNEGRGGSTF.

The V gene is TRBV19, the J gene TRBJ2-3; 7 nucleotides align to TRBD1. V shed 6 bases, J shed 2 bases, and the junction held 5 bases outside the gene matches. Germline loops: CDR1 LNHDA, CDR2 SQIVND (reference sequence). This CDR3 spans 14 amino acids. In nucleotides, the CDR3 is TGTGCCAGTAGGGGGACAGTTTCCACAGATACGCAGTATTTT. As protein: CASRGTVSTDTQYF.

The rearrangement joins TRBV7-9 to TRBJ2-1; TRBD1 aligns across 9 bases. This CDR3 has 18 residues. Trimming cost V 7 bases and J 4 bases; bases outside gene matches: 17. CDR1 is SEHNR, CDR2 FQNEAQ, per germline (reference sequence). The CDR3 sequence: CASIPGGTGGQGYNEQFF. CDR3 bases: TGTGCCAGCATCCCAGGGGGAACCGGGGGACAGGGATACAATGAGCAGTTCTTC.

This clonotype was found a few times. This chain joins TRBV7-2 and TRBJ2-1; TRBD2 aligns across 11 bases. J gave up 8 bases and V 6 bases, and 6 bases lay outside the gene matches. The CDR3 sequence is 14 residues long. Germline CDR1 SGHTA, CDR2 FQGNSA. The DNA of the CDR3 is TGTGCCAGCAGGCGCGGACTAGCGGGCGATGAGCAGTTCTTC. Translated: CASRRGLAGDEQFF.

This chain links TRBV20-1 with TRBJ2-5; 13 positions match TRBD2. Germline V gene sequence: CDR1 DFQATT, CDR2 SNEGSKA (reference sequence). The junction had 6 bases not matched to a gene; V was cut back by 6 bases and J by 5 bases. The CDR3 length is 14 residues. The CDR3 sequence: CSAPTSGGRETQYF. CDR3 sequence (DNA): TGCAGTGCCCCGACTAGCGGGGGGCGGGAGACCCAGTACTTC.

This clonotype was seen a handful of times. The chain is built from TRBV6-5 and TRBJ2-3, with TRBD1 matching over 8 bases. J lost 2 bases, V lost 5 bases, and 6 bases had no gene match. The CDR3 is made up of 15 amino acids. Germline CDR1 and CDR2: MNHEY and SVGAGI. The CDR3 region has the DNA TGTGCCAGCAGTCTCCTACAGGGGGACACAGATACGCAGTATTTT. It encodes CASSLLQGDTDTQYF.

The chain is built from TRBV11-2 and TRBJ2-3; D perhaps matches TRBD2 (5 bases). The CDR3 contains 12 residues. Per germline, CDR1 SGHAT and CDR2 FQNNGV. The V and J ends lost 2 bases and 10 bases respectively, with 10 bases between them. Written as DNA, the CDR3 is TGTGCCAGCAGCTTATTTAGAGCGGCGCAGTATTTT. This translates into CASSLFRAAQYF.

The chain recombines TRBV7-9 with TRBJ1-2, with D maybe TRBD1 (5 bases). The V gene's germline CDR1 is SEHNR and CDR2 FQNEAQ (reference sequence). With 8 bases removed from V and 1 base from J, the gap between germline ends came to 14 bases. This CDR3 contains 14 residues. DNA of the CDR3: TGTGCCAGCGAGTTGAAGGGGATTAACTATGGCTACACCTTC. Translation: CASELKGINYGYTF.

The chain couples TRBV29-1 to TRBJ1-2, with D tentatively TRBD1 (5 bases). The germline gives CDR1 SQVTM, CDR2 ANQGSEA. This CDR3 is built from 14 residues. V lost 2 bases and J 0 bases, leaving 10 bases between the germline ends. The CDR3 coding sequence is TGCAGCGTTGAAAGGGGAGGACCTAACTATGGCTACACCTTC. It codes for CSVERGGPNYGYTF.

This clonotype occurred a few times. V is TRBV6-5 and J is TRBJ1-2; TRBD1 aligns across 7 bases. V lost 1 base to trimming and J lost 3 bases; unmatched junction nucleotides: 20. This CDR3 spans 20 amino acids. The germline V gene has CDR1 MNHEY and CDR2 SVGAGI. CDR3: CASSYFPDRDGLRGDYGYTF. CDR3 nucleotide sequence: TGTGCCAGCAGTTACTTTCCCGACAGGGATGGGTTACGTGGGGACTATGGCTACACCTTC.

The chain uses TRBV6-2 or TRBV6-3 and TRBJ2-7; D is undetermined. There are 13 residues in the CDR3. Germline V gives CDR1 MNHEY, CDR2 SVGEGT. V lost 5 bases to trimming and J lost 2 bases, with 10 bases between them. Here the CDR3 reads CASSTRSPYEQYF. CDR3 sequence (DNA): TGTGCCAGCAGTACAAGGAGCCCCTACGAGCAGTACTTC.

The chain carries TRBV6-2 or TRBV6-3 and TRBJ2-7; possibly TRBD1 or TRBD2 for D (5 bases each). Germline lookup yields CDR1 MNHEY and CDR2 SVGEGT. CDR3 length: 13 amino acids. V lost 6 bases and J 1 base, leaving 10 bases between the germline ends. Here the CDR3 reads CASRWGPSYEQYF. DNA of the CDR3: TGTGCCAGCAGATGGGGACCTTCCTACGAGCAGTACTTC.